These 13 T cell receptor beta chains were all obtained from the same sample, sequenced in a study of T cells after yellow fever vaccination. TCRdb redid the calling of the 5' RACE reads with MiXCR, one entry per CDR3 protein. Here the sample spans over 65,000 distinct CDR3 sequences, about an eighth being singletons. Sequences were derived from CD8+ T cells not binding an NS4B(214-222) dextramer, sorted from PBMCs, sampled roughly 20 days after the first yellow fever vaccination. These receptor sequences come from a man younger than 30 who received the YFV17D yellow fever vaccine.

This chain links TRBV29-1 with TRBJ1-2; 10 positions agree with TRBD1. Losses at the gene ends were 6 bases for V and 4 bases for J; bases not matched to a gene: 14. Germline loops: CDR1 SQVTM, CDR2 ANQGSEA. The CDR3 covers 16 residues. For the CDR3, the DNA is TGCAGCGTCCTGGGGACAGGGGACGAGGGGCGCTATGGCTACACCTTC. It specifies CSVLGTGDEGRYGYTF.

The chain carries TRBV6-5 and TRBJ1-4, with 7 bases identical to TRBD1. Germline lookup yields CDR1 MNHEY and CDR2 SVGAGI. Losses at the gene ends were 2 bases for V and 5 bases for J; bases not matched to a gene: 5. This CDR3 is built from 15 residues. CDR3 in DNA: TGTGCCAGCAGTTACGATGTACAGGGGAATGAAAAACTGTTTTTT. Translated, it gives CASSYDVQGNEKLFF.

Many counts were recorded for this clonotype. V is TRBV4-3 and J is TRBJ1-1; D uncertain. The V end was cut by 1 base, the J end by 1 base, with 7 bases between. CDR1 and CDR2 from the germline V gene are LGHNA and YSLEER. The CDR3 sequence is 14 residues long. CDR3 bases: TGCGCCAGCAGCCAAGGGGGTGGGAACACTGAAGCTTTCTTT. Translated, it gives CASSQGGGNTEAFF.

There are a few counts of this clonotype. As DNA, the CDR3 is TGCGCCAGCAGCCAAGAGCCACTCGTGACAGGGATAGCTTTCTTT. It encodes CASSQEPLVTGIAFF. The chain is built from TRBV4-1 and TRBJ1-1; TRBD1 agrees at 7 bases. V lost 0 bases and J lost 10; bases outside the gene matches: 11. The CDR3 is made up of 15 amino acids. The germline gives CDR1 MGHRA, CDR2 YSYEKL.

The CDR3 is CASSISALGDTEAFF. The CDR3 DNA follows: TGTGCCAGTAGTATTTCTGCCTTGGGGGACACTGAAGCTTTCTTT. This chain joins TRBV19 and TRBJ1-1, with D maybe TRBD1 (5 bases). Germline V lookup: CDR1 LNHDA, CDR2 SQIVND (reference sequence). This CDR3 has 15 amino acids. The V and J ends lost 3 bases and 3 bases respectively, with 14 bases between them.

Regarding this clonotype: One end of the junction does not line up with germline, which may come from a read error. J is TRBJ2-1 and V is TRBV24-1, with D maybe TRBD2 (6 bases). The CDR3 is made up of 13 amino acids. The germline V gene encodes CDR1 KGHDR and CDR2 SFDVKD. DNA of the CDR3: TGTGCCACCAGGGATTCTAGCGCAAATGAGCAGTTCTTC. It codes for CATRDSSANEQFF.

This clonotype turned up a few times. The CDR3 DNA reads as TGTGCCAGCGCGTACTTCCGGGACTCAGATACGCAGTATTTT. Translation: CASAYFRDSDTQYF. The chain links TRBV7-8 to TRBJ2-3; D is perhaps TRBD2 (6 bases). V gave up 8 bases and J gave up 4 bases, with 16 bases separating them. Germline assignment: CDR1 SGHVS and CDR2 FQNEAQ. The CDR3 has 14 residues.

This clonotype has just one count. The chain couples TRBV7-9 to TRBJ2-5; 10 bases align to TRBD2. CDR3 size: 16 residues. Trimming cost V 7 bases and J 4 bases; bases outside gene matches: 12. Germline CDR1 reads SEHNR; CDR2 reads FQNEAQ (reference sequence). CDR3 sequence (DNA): TGTGCCAGCACACCGCGGGCTAGCGGGGGAGGAGAGACCCAGTACTTC. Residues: CASTPRASGGGETQYF.

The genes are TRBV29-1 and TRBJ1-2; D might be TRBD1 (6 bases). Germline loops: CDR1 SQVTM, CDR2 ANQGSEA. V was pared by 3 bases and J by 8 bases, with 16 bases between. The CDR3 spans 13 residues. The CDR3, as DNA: TGCAGCGTTGATGGCCATGGGACATTAGGCTACACCTTC. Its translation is CSVDGHGTLGYTF. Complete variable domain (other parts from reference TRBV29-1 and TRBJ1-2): SAVISQKPSRDICQRGTSLTIQCQVDSQVTMMFWYRQQPGQSLTLIATANQGSEATYESGFVIDKFPISRPNLTFSTLTVSNMSPEDSSIYLCSVDGHGTLGYTFGSGTRLTVV.

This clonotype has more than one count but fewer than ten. Here the CDR3 reads CASSQRLGQPQHF. The CDR3, as DNA: TGCGCCAGCAGCCAACGATTGGGTCAGCCCCAGCATTTT. This sequence joins TRBV4-1 and TRBJ1-5, with D uncertain. CDR1 and CDR2 from the germline V gene are MGHRA and YSYEKL. The CDR3 contains 13 residues. V was trimmed by 2 bases and J by 6 bases, leaving 8 bases between them.

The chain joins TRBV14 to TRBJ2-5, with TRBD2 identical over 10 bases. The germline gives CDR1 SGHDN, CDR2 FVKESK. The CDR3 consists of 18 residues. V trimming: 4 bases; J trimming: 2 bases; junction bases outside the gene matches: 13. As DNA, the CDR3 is TGTGCCAGCAGCCGACCTCACGGGACTAGCGCAATTCAAGAGACCCAGTACTTC. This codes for CASSRPHGTSAIQETQYF.

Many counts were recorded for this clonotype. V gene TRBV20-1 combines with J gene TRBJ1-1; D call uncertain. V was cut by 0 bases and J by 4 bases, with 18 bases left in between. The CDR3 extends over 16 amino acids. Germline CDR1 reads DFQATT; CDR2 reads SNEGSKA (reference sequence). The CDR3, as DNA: TGCAGTGCTAGAGATTGGTTAGGGATGGGAAGCACTGAAGCTTTCTTT. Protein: CSARDWLGMGSTEAFF.

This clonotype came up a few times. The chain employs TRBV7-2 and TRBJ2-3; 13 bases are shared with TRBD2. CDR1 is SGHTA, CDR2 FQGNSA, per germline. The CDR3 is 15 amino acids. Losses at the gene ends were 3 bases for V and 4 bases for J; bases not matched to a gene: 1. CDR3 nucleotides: TGTGCCAGCAGCTTGACTAGCGGGGGGCCAGATACGCAGTATTTT. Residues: CASSLTSGGPDTQYF.